This T cell receptor (beta chain) stems from a study of cytomegalovirus exposure and HLA in healthy donors. The CDR3 sequence is 13 residues long. Germline-derived CDR1 and CDR2 are SEHNR and FQNEAQ (reference sequence). Note on this clone: Its antigen remains unidentified. A junction boundary mismatches the germline segment, possibly from a read error.

Primers included in the PCR were 60 Vbeta and 13 Jbeta primers. Only in-frame clones appear in the TCRdb table, and some are missing; sequencing was by immunoSEQ multiplex PCR. Of about 300,000 clones listed, roughly 85% are singletons. Notes on the study in general: TCR beta V- and J-gene trimming, according to a later analysis, was linked to a missense DCLRE1C variant. Most TCR sequences were rare, but some public TCRs occurred in many donors.

The receptor's source is a man aged 35 to 55 in good health and CMV-seropositive. The rearrangement joins TRBV7-9 to TRBJ1-1; D is undetermined. Specimen: PBMCs. The chain's CDR3 is CSSSLARNTEAFF. The CDR3 DNA is TGTTCCAGCAGCTTAGCGCGCAACACTGAAGCTTTCTTT.